This T cell receptor beta chain was sequenced during a study of blood T cell repertoires in COVID-19. The germline gives CDR1 SEHNR, CDR2 FQNEAQ (reference sequence). J lost 5 bases, V lost 5 bases, and 5 bases had no gene match. CDR3 length equals 16 residues. Using immunoSEQ multiplex PCR, the repertoire was profiled, and TCRdb retains in-frame clones only, with some absent. Among roughly 240,000 clones listed, 86% were seen once. This clone came up once. Participant reports of clinical history set cohort assignment. Donors of Cohort 3 who recovered were those that had two negative PCRs, clearance, or symptom resolution.

Sequenced: PBMCs or T cells enriched from blood (not recorded which). The chain combines TRBV7-9 with TRBJ2-5, with TRBD2 matching over 16 bases. This clonotype was sampled from a woman between 50 and 59 years old who had recovered from COVID-19. The CDR3 spells CASSGTSGGAVETQYF. The CDR3 nucleotides read TGTGCCAGCAGCGGGACTAGCGGGGGGGCAGTGGAGACCCAGTACTTC.